These 21 T cell receptor beta chains originate from one sample sequenced in a study of cytomegalovirus exposure and HLA in healthy donors. Primers included in the PCR were 60 Vbeta and 13 Jbeta primers. Generated by immunoSEQ multiplex PCR, the TCRdb table keeps only in-frame clones and is missing some. The specimen's table records around 150,000 clones. The sample taken for sequencing was PBMCs. The origin of the receptors is a woman aged 55-70 years in good health and CMV-seronegative.

The CDR3 sequence: CASSQTPRSGNTEAFF. CDR3 nucleotides: TGCGCCAGCAGCCAGACTCCACGCTCCGGGAACACTGAAGCTTTCTTT. V and J are TRBV4-1 and TRBJ1-1; unclear D gene. The germline CDR1 and CDR2 sequences are MGHRA and YSYEKL. The ends were cut back, 3 bases at V and 1 base at J, with 15 bases in the middle. This CDR3 region has 16 residues.

The V gene is TRBV29-1, the J gene TRBJ2-7, with TRBD2 identical over 14 bases. Germline CDR1 is SQVTM and CDR2 is ANQGSEA. V trimming: 5 bases; J trimming: 3 bases; junction bases outside the gene matches: 6. This CDR3 comprises 15 residues. CDR3 protein: CSVFGTSGSIYEQYF. CDR3 nucleotides: TGCAGCGTTTTCGGGACTAGCGGGAGTATCTACGAGCAGTACTTC.

The rearrangement links TRBV7-9 to TRBJ1-6; tentatively, D is TRBD1 (5 bases). From germline, CDR1 is SEHNR and CDR2 FQNEAQ (reference sequence). The CDR3 is made up of 18 amino acids. V shed 5 bases and J shed 0 bases, with 17 bases lying between them. CDR3 DNA sequence: TGTGCCAGCAGCCCCGGGACTGCCATACGCTCCTATAATTCACCCCTCCACTTT. Translation gives CASSPGTAIRSYNSPLHF.

CDR3 bases: TGTGCCAGCAGCCCCTATAACTATGGCTACACCTTC. Protein: CASSPYNYGYTF. This rearrangement joins TRBV7-8 to TRBJ1-2; D not certain. V lost 5 bases and J 1 base, leaving 5 bases between the germline ends. This CDR3 region has 12 residues. Germline CDR1 and CDR2: SGHVS and FQNEAQ. The full variable domain, in which reference TRBV7-8 and TRBJ1-2 provide the parts outside the CDR3, is GAGVSQSPRYKVAKRGQDVALRCDPISGHVSLFWYQQALGQGPEFLTYFQNEAQLDKSGLPSDRFFAERPEGSVSTLKIQRTQQEDSAVYLCASSPYNYGYTFGSGTRLTVV.

V gene TRBV7-9 combines with J gene TRBJ1-4, with unresolved D. This CDR3 comprises 12 residues. Trimming took off 3 bases at V and 7 bases at J, with 6 bases between the two ends. The germline CDR1 and CDR2 sequences are SEHNR and FQNEAQ (reference sequence). The CDR3 coding sequence is TGTGCCAGCAGCTTCCGGGGTGAAAAACTGTTTTTT. Its translation is CASSFRGEKLFF.

This sequence joins TRBV7-9 and TRBJ2-5; possibly TRBD2 for D (5 bases). Germline values: CDR1 SEHNR, CDR2 FQNEAQ (reference sequence). Trimming stripped 2 bases from V and 6 bases from J, with 13 bases between. This CDR3 spans 14 amino acids. CDR3 nucleotide sequence: TGTGCCAGCAGCTTATTACGGGATCAACAGACCCAGTACTTC. It is translated as CASSLLRDQQTQYF.

This chain uses TRBV11-2 with TRBJ2-1, with 7 bases matching TRBD1. After removal of 6 bases from V and 1 base from J, the junction contained 3 bases not matched to a gene. Germline CDR1 reads SGHAT; CDR2 reads FQNNGV. This CDR3 is 14 amino acids long. This chain's CDR3 is CASRTGSSYNEQFF. The CDR3 bases are TGTGCCAGCAGGACAGGGAGTTCCTACAATGAGCAGTTCTTC.

The rearrangement uses TRBV19 and TRBJ1-1, with D possibly being TRBD1 (5 bases). The CDR3 consists of 13 residues. Germline values: CDR1 LNHDA, CDR2 SQIVND (reference sequence). V dropped 0 bases and J dropped 8 bases, with 10 bases sitting between them. Here the CDR3 reads CASSIDGGLEAFF. Here the CDR3 DNA reads TGTGCCAGTAGTATAGACGGGGGACTAGAAGCTTTCTTT.

The rearrangement links TRBV21-1 to TRBJ1-1; the D call of TRBD1 is as the table states it, not checked on the DNA. TRBV21-1 is an annotated pseudogene. The CDR3 has 14 residues. DNA of the CDR3: TGTGCCAGCAGCATAAATGCCCAGTACACTGAAGCTTTCTTT. Protein: CASSINAQYTEAFF.

This sequence joins TRBV7-3 and TRBJ2-1; D is possibly TRBD1 (5 bases). Trimming took off 3 bases at V and 10 bases at J, with 16 bases between the two ends. Germline assignment: CDR1 SGHTA and CDR2 FQGTGA. The CDR3 has 14 amino acids. The CDR3, as DNA: TGTGCCAGCAGCTTCCATCCCACAGGTAGGGAGCAGTTCTTC. Amino acids: CASSFHPTGREQFF.

The chain joins TRBV2 to TRBJ2-7; D is unresolved. Trimming shortened V by 4 bases and J by 2 bases, and 15 bases separated the two germline ends. Germline-derived CDR1 and CDR2 are SNHLY and FYNNEI. The CDR3 loop spans 15 amino acids. The CDR3: CASSARLQTTYEQYF. CDR3 sequence (DNA): TGTGCCAGCAGTGCCCGACTTCAAACGACCTACGAGCAGTACTTC.

The chain links TRBV29-1 to TRBJ2-1; 10 bases fit TRBD1. This CDR3 has 13 amino acids. Trimming cost V 6 bases and J 5 bases; bases outside gene matches: 4. The germline gives CDR1 SQVTM, CDR2 ANQGSEA. CDR3 nucleotides: TGCAGCGTAAGACAGGGGGCTAACAATGAGCAGTTCTTC. It is translated as CSVRQGANNEQFF.

The chain couples TRBV2 to TRBJ1-1; D remains ambiguous. Deletions cut 3 bases from V and 10 bases from J, with 15 bases between. Germline loops: CDR1 SNHLY, CDR2 FYNNEI. The CDR3 spans 13 residues. CDR3 DNA sequence: TGTGCCAGCAGTGATGAGGGTGGTGGGAGAGCTTTCTTT. Translated, it gives CASSDEGGGRAFF.

Regarding this clone: Within the sample, other DNA sequences also encode this same CDR3. J is TRBJ2-7 and V is TRBV9; TRBD1 agrees at 9 bases. The junction had 9 bases not matched to a gene; V was cut back by 5 bases and J by 3 bases. Germline lookup yields CDR1 SGDLS and CDR2 YYNGEE. CDR3 length: 15 amino acids. The CDR3 here is CASSQLGQGNYEQYF. The CDR3 DNA sequence: TGTGCCAGCAGTCAATTGGGACAGGGCAACTACGAGCAGTACTTC.

The genes are TRBV18 and TRBJ2-7, with 8 nucleotides matching TRBD2. J gave up 1 base and V 0 bases, and 5 bases lay outside the gene matches. This CDR3 has 16 residues. Germline-derived CDR1 and CDR2 are KGHSH and LQKENI. DNA for the CDR3: TGTGCCAGCTCACCACCGTCGGGGGGGCCTTCCTACGAGCAGTACTTC. Translating it yields CASSPPSGGPSYEQYF.

This chain uses TRBV7-3 with TRBJ2-7; D possibly corresponds to TRBD2 (6 bases). The germline gives CDR1 SGHTA, CDR2 FQGTGA. Trimming took off 2 bases at V and 0 bases at J, with 11 bases between the two ends. The CDR3 covers 15 residues. The CDR3 here is CASSLGRGRSYEQYF. The CDR3, as DNA: TGTGCCAGCAGCTTAGGGCGGGGTCGCTCCTACGAGCAGTACTTC.

The chain couples TRBV4-2 to TRBJ1-2; no reliable D call. Germline values: CDR1 LGHNA, CDR2 YNFKEQ. The length of the CDR3 is 16 residues. The V end lost 0 bases, the J end lost 8 bases, and 19 bases lay between the germline ends. The CDR3 here is CASSQERRSALAGYTF. CDR3 sequence (DNA): TGTGCCAGCAGCCAAGAACGGAGAAGTGCACTTGCGGGCTACACCTTC.

V is TRBV10-3 and J is TRBJ2-7; no reliable D call. The germline V and J ends were trimmed by 0 bases and 6 bases, with 9 bases remaining between them. This CDR3 has 13 amino acids. Germline V gene data show CDR1 as ENHRY and CDR2 as SYGVKD. DNA for the CDR3: TGTGCCATCAGTGAGTCGAGGCAGCGCGAGCAGTACTTC. This encodes CAISESRQREQYF.

In the case of this clone: At one end the junction does not follow the germline gene, possibly because of a read error. The sample holds other DNA sequences that translate to the same CDR3. The chain uses TRBV11-3 and TRBJ1-5, with D uncertain. This CDR3 is built from 13 residues. CDR1 is SGHNT and CDR2 is YENEEA in the germline V gene. CDR3 in amino acids: CASSQDSNQPQHF. Written as DNA, the CDR3 is TGCGCCAGCAGCCAGGATAGCAATCAGCCCCAGCATTTT.

The chain combines TRBV7-9 with TRBJ2-5, with TRBD2 identical over 9 bases. CDR3 length: 16 amino acids. The V segment lost 4 bases and the J segment 3 bases; nucleotides outside the gene matches: 9. Germline V gene lookup returns CDR1 SEHNR and CDR2 FQNEAQ (reference sequence). CDR3 in amino acids: CASSSSGSGGKETQYF. The CDR3 DNA sequence: TGTGCCAGCAGCTCTTCGGGTAGCGGGGGAAAAGAGACCCAGTACTTC.

The chain joins TRBV4-2 to TRBJ1-2, with unresolved D. V lost 0 bases, J lost 9 bases, and 17 bases lay in between. Per germline, CDR1 LGHNA and CDR2 YNFKEQ. The length of the CDR3 is 15 residues. In nucleotides, the CDR3 is TGTGCCAGCAGCCAAGACTGGGAGGAGTCGTATAGCTACACCTTC. As protein: CASSQDWEESYSYTF.